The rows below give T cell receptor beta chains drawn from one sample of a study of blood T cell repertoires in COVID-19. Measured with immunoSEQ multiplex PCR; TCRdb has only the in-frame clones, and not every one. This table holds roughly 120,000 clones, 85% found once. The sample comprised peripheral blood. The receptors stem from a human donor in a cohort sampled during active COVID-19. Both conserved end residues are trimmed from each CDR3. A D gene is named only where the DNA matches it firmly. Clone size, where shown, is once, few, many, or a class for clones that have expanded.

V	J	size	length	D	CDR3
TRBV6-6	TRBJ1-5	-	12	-	ASSYTVGNQPQH
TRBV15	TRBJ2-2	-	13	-	ATSRDLSGGVKLF
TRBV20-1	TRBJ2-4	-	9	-	SATPEYIQY
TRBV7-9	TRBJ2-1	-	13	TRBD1	ASSPGTGGFHEQF
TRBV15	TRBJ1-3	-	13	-	ATSRDRRVRNTIY
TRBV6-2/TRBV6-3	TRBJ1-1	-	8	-	ASSSGWAF
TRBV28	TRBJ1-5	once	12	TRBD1	ASSSHRGGQPQH
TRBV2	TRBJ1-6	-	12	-	ASRPRAPKSPLH
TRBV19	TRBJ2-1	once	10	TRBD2	ASSMGSGEQF
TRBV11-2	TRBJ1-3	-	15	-	ASSLLQGQLSGNTIY
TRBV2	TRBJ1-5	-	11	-	ATTGQSNQPQH
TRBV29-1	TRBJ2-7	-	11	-	SVTDSATYEQY
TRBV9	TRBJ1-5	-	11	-	ASSATGNQPQH
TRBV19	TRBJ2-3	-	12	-	ASSPIQAPDTQY
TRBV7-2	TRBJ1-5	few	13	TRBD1	ASRGTGGGNQPQH
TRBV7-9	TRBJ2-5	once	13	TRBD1	ASSSSWTGQETQY
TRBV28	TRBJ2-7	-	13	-	ASSLSGTWYREQY
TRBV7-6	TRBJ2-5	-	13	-	ASSYRGGVKETQY
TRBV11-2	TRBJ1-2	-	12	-	ASSPRDGNYGYT
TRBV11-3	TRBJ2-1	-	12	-	ASSSSASYNEQF
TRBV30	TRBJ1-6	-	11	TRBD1	AWRDRGDSPLH
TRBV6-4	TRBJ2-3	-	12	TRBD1	ASSAGTGADTQY
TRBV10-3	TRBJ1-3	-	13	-	AISVRGAYGNTIY
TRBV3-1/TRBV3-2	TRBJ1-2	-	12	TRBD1	ASSPDDRVNGYT
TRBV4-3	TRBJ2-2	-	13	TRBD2	ASSGGGGGAGELF
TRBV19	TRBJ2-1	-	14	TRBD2	ASSIVWLAVYNEQF
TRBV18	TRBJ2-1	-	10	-	ASSRSGNEQF
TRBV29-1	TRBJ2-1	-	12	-	SVDQGGSYNEQF
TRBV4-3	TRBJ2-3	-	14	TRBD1	ASSQSRQGRADTQY
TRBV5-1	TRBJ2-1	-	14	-	ASSLAGTFSYNEQF
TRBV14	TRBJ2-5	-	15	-	ASSQELGRGVQETQY
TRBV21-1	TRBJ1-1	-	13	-	ASSKPDILNTEAF
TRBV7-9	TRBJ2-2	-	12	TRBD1	ASRGTANTGELF
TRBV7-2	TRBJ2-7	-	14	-	ASSLRSGKLSYEQY
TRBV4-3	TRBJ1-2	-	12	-	ASSQDTGNYGYT
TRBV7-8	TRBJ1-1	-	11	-	ASSSAGGTEAF
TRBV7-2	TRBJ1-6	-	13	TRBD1	ASSLDRGYNSPLH
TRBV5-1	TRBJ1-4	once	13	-	ASRATQVPNEKLF
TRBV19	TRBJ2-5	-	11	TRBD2	ASTISGGETQY
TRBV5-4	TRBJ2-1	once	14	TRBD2	ASSPTSGGSYNEQF
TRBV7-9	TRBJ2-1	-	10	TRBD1	ASSRTQGQEF
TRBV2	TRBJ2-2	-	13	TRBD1	ASKPGQGWTGELF
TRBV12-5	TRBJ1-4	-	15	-	ASGLVRGIGANEKLF
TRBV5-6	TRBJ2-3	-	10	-	ASSLDRDTQY
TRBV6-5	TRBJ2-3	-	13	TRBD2	ASSTGGTSTDTQY
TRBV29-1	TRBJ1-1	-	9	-	SVEGGARAF
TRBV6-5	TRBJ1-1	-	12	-	ASSRKQGYTEAF
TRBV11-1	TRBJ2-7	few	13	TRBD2	ASSASGGPSYEQY
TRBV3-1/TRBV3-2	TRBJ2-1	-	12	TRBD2	ASSLSGGAGEQF
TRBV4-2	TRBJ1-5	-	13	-	ASSQGGVEHQPQH
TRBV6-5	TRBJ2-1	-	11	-	ASLRAGNNEQF
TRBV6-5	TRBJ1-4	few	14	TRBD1	ASSYTDRVANEKLF
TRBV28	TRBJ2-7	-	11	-	ASRGLGVGEQY